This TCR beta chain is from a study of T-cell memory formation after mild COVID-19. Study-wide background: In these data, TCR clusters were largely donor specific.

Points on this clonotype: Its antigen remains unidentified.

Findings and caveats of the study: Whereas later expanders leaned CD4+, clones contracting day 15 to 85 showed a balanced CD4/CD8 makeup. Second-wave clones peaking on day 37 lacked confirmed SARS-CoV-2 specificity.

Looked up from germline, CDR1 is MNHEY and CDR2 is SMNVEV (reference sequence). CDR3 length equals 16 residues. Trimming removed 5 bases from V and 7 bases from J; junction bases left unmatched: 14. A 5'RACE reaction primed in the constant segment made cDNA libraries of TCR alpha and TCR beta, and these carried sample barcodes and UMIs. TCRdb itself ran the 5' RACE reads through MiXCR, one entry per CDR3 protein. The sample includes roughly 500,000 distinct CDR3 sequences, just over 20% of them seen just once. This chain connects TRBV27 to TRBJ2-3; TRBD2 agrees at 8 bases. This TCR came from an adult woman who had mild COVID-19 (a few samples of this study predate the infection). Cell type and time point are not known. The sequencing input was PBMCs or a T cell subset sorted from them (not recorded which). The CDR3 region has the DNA TGTGCCAGCAGTGTCGGGACTAGACCCGGACCAAATACGCAGTATTTT. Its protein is CASSVGTRPGPNTQYF.